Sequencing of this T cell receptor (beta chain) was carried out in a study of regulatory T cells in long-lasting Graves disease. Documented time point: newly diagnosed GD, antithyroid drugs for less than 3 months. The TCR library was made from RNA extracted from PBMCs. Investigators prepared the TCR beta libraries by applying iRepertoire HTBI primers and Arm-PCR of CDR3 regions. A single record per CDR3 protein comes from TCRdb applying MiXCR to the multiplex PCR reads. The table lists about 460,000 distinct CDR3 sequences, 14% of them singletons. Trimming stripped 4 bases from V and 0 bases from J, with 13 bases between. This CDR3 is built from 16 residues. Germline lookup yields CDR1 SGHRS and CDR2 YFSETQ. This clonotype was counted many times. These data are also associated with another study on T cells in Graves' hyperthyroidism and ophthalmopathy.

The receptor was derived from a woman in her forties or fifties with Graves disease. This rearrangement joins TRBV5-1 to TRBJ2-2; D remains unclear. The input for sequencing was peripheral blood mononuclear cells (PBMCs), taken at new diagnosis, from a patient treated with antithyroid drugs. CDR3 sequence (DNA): TGCGCCAGCAGCCCGGCGTGGCTTCCGAACACCGGGGAGCTGTTTTTT. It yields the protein CASSPAWLPNTGELFF.